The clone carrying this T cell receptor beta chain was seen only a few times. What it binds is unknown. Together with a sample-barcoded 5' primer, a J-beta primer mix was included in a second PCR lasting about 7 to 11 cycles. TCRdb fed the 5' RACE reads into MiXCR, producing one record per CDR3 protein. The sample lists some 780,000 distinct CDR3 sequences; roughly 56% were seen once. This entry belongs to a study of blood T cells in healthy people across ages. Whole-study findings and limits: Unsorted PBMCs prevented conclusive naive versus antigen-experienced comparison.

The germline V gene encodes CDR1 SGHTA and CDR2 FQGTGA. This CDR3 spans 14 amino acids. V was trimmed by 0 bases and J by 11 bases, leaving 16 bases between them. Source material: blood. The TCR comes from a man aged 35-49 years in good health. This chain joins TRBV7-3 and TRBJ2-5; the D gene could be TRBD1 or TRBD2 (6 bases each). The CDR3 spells CASSLTLGGNEQYF. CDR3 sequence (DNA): TGTGCCAGCAGCTTAACCTTGGGGGGCAATGAGCAGTACTTC.